This T cell receptor (beta chain) came from a study of tissue T cells after allogeneic stem cell transplantation. Data came from immunoSEQ multiplex PCR; TCRdb stores just in-frame clones and leaves some out. The sample records under 7,500 clones, around 61% being singletons. To note about this clone: Its antigen is as yet unknown.

Looked up from germline, CDR1 is SGDLS and CDR2 is YYNGEE. V gave up 5 bases and J gave up 3 bases, with 16 bases separating them. This CDR3 has 15 residues. Overall study findings and caveats: Motif-based clustering found tissue-specific repertoire signatures shared across patients, though few clones were shared. The patient cohort was small and clinically heterogeneous, with limited sampling depth. Blood and spleen captured only part of the tissue TCR repertoire. Anatomically similar tissues had similar TCR repertoires within each patient.

The material was duodenum tissue, obtained at autopsy. The chain employs TRBV9 and TRBJ2-3; the D gene is possibly TRBD2 (5 bases). The receptor comes from a female donor over 55 with lung cancer. The CDR3 here is CASSVSGGSTDTQYF. CDR3 DNA: TGTGCCAGCAGTGTATCCGGAGGCAGTACAGATACGCAGTATTTT.